This TCR beta chain was retrieved from a study of T cell repertoires in cytomegalovirus infection. Across the whole study: A matching HLA type, together with CMV infection, was signaled by public TCR beta signatures.

In its sample, this clonotype was seen many times. Its antigen is currently unknown. General study findings and limits: In two of eight donors, the top clonotype was HLA-C-restricted CMV-specific. Summed public TCR beta family frequency identified CMV carriers bearing the relevant HLA.

Each CDR3 protein is one row after TCRdb ran MiXCR on the reads. The sample has 400,000 or so distinct CDR3 sequences, approximately 31% seen once. The CDR3 runs 17 residues. Germline CDR1 and CDR2: SGHTA and FQGNSA. The V end lost 4 bases, the J end lost 3 bases, and 20 bases lay between the germline ends. The specimen was PBMCs. The sequence derives from a human donor in good health (CMV status not recorded). Some clones in this sample may be carry-over from other donors' samples. V usage is TRBV7-2 and J usage is TRBJ2-3; either TRBD1 or TRBD2 may supply D (6 bases each). The CDR3 nucleotides read TGTGCCAGCAGCTCCGGCGGGACAAAAGGATTGACAGATACGCAGTATTTT. It translates to CASSSGGTKGLTDTQYF.